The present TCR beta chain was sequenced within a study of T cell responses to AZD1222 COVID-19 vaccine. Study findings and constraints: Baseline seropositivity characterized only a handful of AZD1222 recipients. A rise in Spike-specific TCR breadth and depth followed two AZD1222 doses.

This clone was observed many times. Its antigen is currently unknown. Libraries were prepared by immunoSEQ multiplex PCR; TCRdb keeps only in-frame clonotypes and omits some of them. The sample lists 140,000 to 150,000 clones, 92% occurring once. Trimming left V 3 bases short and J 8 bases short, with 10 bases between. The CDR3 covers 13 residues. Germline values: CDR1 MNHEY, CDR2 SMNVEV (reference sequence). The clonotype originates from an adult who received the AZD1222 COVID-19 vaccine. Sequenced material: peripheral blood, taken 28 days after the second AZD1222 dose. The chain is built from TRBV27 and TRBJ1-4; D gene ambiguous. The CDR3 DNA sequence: TGTGCCAGCAGTTTCGTTCGAGGGGAAAAACTGTTTTTT. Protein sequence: CASSFVRGEKLFF.